A single sample is the source of the 18 T cell receptor beta chains below, sequenced in a study of T cell changes during pregnancy in multiple sclerosis. The repertoire was sequenced with immunoSEQ multiplex PCR; TCRdb's copy has only in-frame clones and lacks some. In the table there are around 62,000 clones, about nine tenths of which are singletons. The material was peripheral blood, obtained in the third trimester of pregnancy. The receptors were gathered from a female donor with multiple sclerosis, enrolled in a pregnancy study.

The chain is built from TRBV5-1 and TRBJ2-4; maybe TRBD2 (6 bases). This CDR3 contains 17 residues. Germline assignment: CDR1 SGHRS and CDR2 YFSETQ. V lost 0 bases, J lost 1 base, and 14 bases lay in between. The DNA for the CDR3 is TGCGCCAGCAGCTTGGTGGGGGAGGACCTCGCCAAAAACATTCAGTACTTC. It codes for CASSLVGEDLAKNIQYF.

The J gene is TRBJ2-5, the V gene TRBV7-8; D is uncertain. CDR1 is SGHVS and CDR2 is FQNEAQ in the germline V gene. The CDR3 spans 14 residues. The ends were cut back, 2 bases at V and 2 bases at J, with 9 bases in the middle. CDR3 coding DNA: TGTGCCAGCAGCTTAAAACGGGTACAAGAGACCCAGTACTTC. It codes for CASSLKRVQETQYF.

This clone was found once. The chain uses TRBV6-6 and TRBJ1-1; unclear D gene. Germline CDR1 reads MNHNY; CDR2 reads SVGAGI (reference sequence). V lost 8 bases to trimming and J lost 4 bases, with 17 bases between them. The CDR3 consists of 14 residues. The CDR3 DNA sequence: TGTGCCAGCGAAAGTCGGGGTTGGAGCACTGAAGCTTTCTTT. As protein: CASESRGWSTEAFF.

V usage is TRBV7-2 and J usage is TRBJ2-7; the match to TRBD1 covers 10 bases. This CDR3 spans 14 amino acids. Germline V gene sequence: CDR1 SGHTA, CDR2 FQGNSA. The J segment lost 2 bases and the V segment lost 8 bases, leaving 6 bases of the junction unmatched. The CDR3 loop reads CASSRQGAAYEQYF. The CDR3 DNA follows: TGTGCCAGCTCAAGACAGGGGGCCGCCTACGAGCAGTACTTC.

This rearrangement joins TRBV9 to TRBJ2-3; TRBD2 matches at 10 bases. The germline CDR1 and CDR2 sequences are SGDLS and YYNGEE. Trimming cost V 7 bases and J 1 base; bases outside gene matches: 3. The CDR3 runs to 14 residues. The CDR3 protein is CASVGTSGTDTQYF. CDR3 coding DNA: TGTGCCAGCGTCGGGACTAGCGGCACAGATACGCAGTATTTT. Looking up the rest from reference TRBV9 and TRBJ2-3 gives the full variable domain: DSGVTQTPKHLITATGQRVTLRCSPRSGDLSVYWYQQSLDQGLQFLIQYYNGEERAKGNILERFSAQQFPDLHSELNLSSLELGDSALYFCASVGTSGTDTQYFGPGTRLTVL.

V is TRBV19 and J is TRBJ1-2; 9 positions match TRBD1. Germline assignment: CDR1 LNHDA and CDR2 SQIVND (reference sequence). This CDR3 region has 13 residues. V was clipped by 6 bases and J by 4 bases; unmatched bases: 3. The CDR3 protein is CASRWDRAYGYTF. Written as DNA, the CDR3 is TGTGCCAGTAGATGGGACAGGGCCTATGGCTACACCTTC.

CDR3 coding DNA: TGTGCCAGCAGCCCCCAGGGCACCGGGGAGCTGTTTTTT. The encoded protein is CASSPQGTGELFF. The chain is built from TRBV7-3 and TRBJ2-2; a weak D match, TRBD1 (5 bases). CDR3 size: 13 residues. Deletions cut 5 bases from V and 4 bases from J, with 8 bases between. Germline CDR1 is SGHTA and CDR2 is FQGTGA.

The chain links TRBV2 to TRBJ1-1, with D unclear. The CDR3 sequence is 15 residues long. Germline CDR1 and CDR2: SNHLY and FYNNEI. Between the trimmed V and J ends, which lost 0 bases and 5 bases, there was a span of 13 bases. The CDR3 region has the DNA TGTGCCAGCAGTGAAGCTGGGGAGCGGGGAACTGAAGCTTTCTTT. It codes for CASSEAGERGTEAFF.

CDR3 sequence (DNA): TGTGCCAGCAGCCCCAGAGGAGGAATGGCAACTAATGAAAAACTGTTTTTT. This sequence encodes CASSPRGGMATNEKLFF. The chain uses TRBV9 and TRBJ1-4; no clear D. Trimming pared 4 bases from V and 0 bases from J, leaving 16 bases between. This CDR3 contains 17 residues. The germline CDR1 and CDR2 sequences are SGDLS and YYNGEE.

The rearrangement links TRBV18 to TRBJ1-2, with TRBD1 matching over 7 bases. Trimming at V came to 4 bases and at J to 8 bases, leaving 13 bases not matched to a gene. CDR3 length: 15 residues. From germline, CDR1 is KGHSH and CDR2 LQKENI. DNA of the CDR3: TGTGCCAGCTCACAAACTGAACAGGGGTTGCGGGGCTACACCTTC. Amino acid sequence: CASSQTEQGLRGYTF.

The V call is TRBV6-1, the J call TRBJ2-7; D is ambiguous. V lost 7 bases to trimming and J lost 1 base, with 17 bases between them. The CDR3 sequence is 15 residues long. CDR1 and CDR2 from the germline V gene are MNHNS and SASEGT. CDR3 residues: CASTKLLSPSYEQYF. The CDR3 coding sequence is TGTGCCAGCACTAAACTTCTCTCCCCTTCCTACGAGCAGTACTTC.

This chain connects TRBV15 to TRBJ1-2; D is possibly TRBD1 (6 bases). This CDR3 has 16 amino acids. From germline, CDR1 is LNHNV and CDR2 YYDKDF (reference sequence). With 0 bases removed from V and 8 bases from J, the gap between germline ends came to 19 bases. The CDR3 sequence is CATSRDYPTGQTGYTF. The CDR3 nucleotides are TGTGCCACCAGCAGAGATTACCCTACAGGGCAGACAGGCTACACCTTC.

The V gene is TRBV6-5, the J gene TRBJ2-7, with TRBD1 as a possible D gene (6 bases). Looked up from germline, CDR1 is MNHEY and CDR2 is SVGAGI. The CDR3 has 15 amino acids. V was trimmed by 7 bases and J by 5 bases, leaving 21 bases between them. The CDR3 loop is CASKLVLEQGHEQYF. For the CDR3, the DNA is TGTGCCAGCAAGCTCGTATTGGAACAGGGCCACGAGCAGTACTTC.

V usage is TRBV5-5 and J usage is TRBJ1-3, with TRBD1 matching 8 bases. The germline V gene encodes CDR1 SGHKS and CDR2 YYEKEE (reference sequence). The V and J ends lost 0 bases and 4 bases, in that order; junction bases with no gene match: 9. The length of the CDR3 is 17 residues. CDR3: CASSLGFQGALGNTIYF. The CDR3 coding sequence is TGTGCCAGCAGCTTGGGGTTCCAGGGGGCATTAGGAAACACCATATATTTT.

The rearrangement joins TRBV2 to TRBJ1-2; 7 bases align to TRBD1. Germline trimming cut 4 bases from V and 0 bases from J; bases unmatched to any gene: 5. CDR1 is SNHLY, CDR2 FYNNEI, per germline. The CDR3 contains 15 residues. This chain's CDR3 is CASSVGQHANYGYTF. The CDR3 coding sequence is TGTGCCAGCAGTGTGGGACAGCACGCTAACTATGGCTACACCTTC.

The chain uses TRBV5-6 and TRBJ1-5, with a tentative D call TRBD1 (6 bases). With 1 base removed from V and 7 bases from J, the gap between germline ends came to 12 bases. Germline-derived CDR1 and CDR2 are SGHDT and YYEEEE. There are 14 residues in the CDR3. The CDR3 loop is CASSLMAGAQPQHF. The CDR3 bases are TGTGCCAGCAGCTTGATGGCAGGGGCACAGCCCCAGCATTTT. Using reference TRBV5-6 and TRBJ1-5 for the parts outside the CDR3, the full variable domain is DAGVTQSPTHLIKTRGQQVTLRCSPKSGHDTVSWYQQALGQGPQFIFQYYEEEERQRGNFPDRFSGHQFPNYSSELNVNALLLGDSALYLCASSLMAGAQPQHFGDGTRLSIL.

This rearrangement joins TRBV5-4 to TRBJ2-7; perhaps TRBD1 as D (6 bases). The germline V gene has CDR1 SGHNT and CDR2 YYREEE (reference sequence). Trimming cost V 6 bases and J 7 bases, with 17 bases left between them. The CDR3 totals 13 residues. The CDR3 is CASTLDRSGEQYF. The CDR3 region has the DNA TGTGCCAGCACTCTGGACAGATCGGGGGAGCAGTACTTC.

V and J are TRBV7-9 and TRBJ2-7; D is perhaps TRBD2 (6 bases). V gave up 2 bases and J gave up 5 bases, with 19 bases separating them. Looked up from germline, CDR1 is SEHNR and CDR2 is FQNEAQ (reference sequence). The CDR3 covers 16 residues. The chain's CDR3 is CASSLLTIGSLNEQYF. Written as DNA, the CDR3 is TGTGCCAGCAGCTTATTAACGATCGGGAGTCTAAACGAGCAGTACTTC. Full variable domain (outside the CDR3, taken from reference TRBV7-9 and TRBJ2-7): DTGVSQNPRHKITKRGQNVTFRCDPISEHNRLYWYRQTLGQGPEFLTYFQNEAQLEKSRLLSDRFSAERPKGSFSTLEIQRTEQGDSAMYLCASSLLTIGSLNEQYFGPGTRLTVT.